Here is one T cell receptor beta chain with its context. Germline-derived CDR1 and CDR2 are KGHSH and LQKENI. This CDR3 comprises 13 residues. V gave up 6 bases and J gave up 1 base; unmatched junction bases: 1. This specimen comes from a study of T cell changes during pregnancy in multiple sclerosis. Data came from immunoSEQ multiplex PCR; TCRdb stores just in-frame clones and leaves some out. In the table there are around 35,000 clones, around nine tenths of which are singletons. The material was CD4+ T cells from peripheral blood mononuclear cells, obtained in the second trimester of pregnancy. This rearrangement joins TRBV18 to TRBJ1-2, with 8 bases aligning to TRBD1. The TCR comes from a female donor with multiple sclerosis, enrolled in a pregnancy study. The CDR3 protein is CASSTGDNYGYTF. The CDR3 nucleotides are TGTGCCAGCTCGACAGGGGATAACTATGGCTACACCTTC. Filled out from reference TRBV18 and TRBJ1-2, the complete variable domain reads NAGVMQNPRHLVRRRGQEARLRCSPMKGHSHVYWYRQLPEEGLKFMVYLQKENIIDESGMPKERFSAEFPKEGPSILRIQQVVRGDSAAYFCASSTGDNYGYTFGSGTRLTVV.